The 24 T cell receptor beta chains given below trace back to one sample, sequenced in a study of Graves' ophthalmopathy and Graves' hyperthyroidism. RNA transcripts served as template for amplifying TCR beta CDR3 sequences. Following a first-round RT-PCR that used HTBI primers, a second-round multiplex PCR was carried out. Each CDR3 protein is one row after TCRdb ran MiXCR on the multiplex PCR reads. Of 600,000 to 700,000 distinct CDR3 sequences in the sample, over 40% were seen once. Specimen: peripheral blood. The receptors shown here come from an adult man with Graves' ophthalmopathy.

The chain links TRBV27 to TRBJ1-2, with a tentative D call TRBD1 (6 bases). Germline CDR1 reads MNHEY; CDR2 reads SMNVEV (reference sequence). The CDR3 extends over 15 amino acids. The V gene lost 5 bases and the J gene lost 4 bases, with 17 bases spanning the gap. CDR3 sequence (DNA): TGTGCCAGCAGTCCGGCGTGGACAGTAACCTATGGCTACACCTTC. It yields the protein CASSPAWTVTYGYTF.

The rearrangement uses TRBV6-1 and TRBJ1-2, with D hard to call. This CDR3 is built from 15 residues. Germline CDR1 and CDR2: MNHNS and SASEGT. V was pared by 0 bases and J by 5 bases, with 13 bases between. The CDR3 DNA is TGTGCCAGCAGTGAAGCGACCGGACTTTTTTATGGCTACACCTTC. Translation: CASSEATGLFYGYTF.

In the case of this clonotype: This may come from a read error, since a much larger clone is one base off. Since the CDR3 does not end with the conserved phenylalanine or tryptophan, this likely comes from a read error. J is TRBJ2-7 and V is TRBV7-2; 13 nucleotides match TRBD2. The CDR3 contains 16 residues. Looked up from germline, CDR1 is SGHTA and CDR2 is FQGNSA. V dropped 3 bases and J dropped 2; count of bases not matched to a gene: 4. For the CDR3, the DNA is TGTGCCAGCAGCTTGGGACTAGCGGGGACTCCCTACGAGCAGTACTGC. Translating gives CASSLGLAGTPYEQYC.

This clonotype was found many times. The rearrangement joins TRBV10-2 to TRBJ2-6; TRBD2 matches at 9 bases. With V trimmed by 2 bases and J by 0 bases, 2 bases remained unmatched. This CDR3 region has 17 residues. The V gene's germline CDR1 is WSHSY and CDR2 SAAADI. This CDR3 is CASSEAGGSSGANVLTF. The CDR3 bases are TGCGCCAGCAGTGAGGCGGGGGGGAGCTCTGGGGCCAACGTCCTGACTTTC.

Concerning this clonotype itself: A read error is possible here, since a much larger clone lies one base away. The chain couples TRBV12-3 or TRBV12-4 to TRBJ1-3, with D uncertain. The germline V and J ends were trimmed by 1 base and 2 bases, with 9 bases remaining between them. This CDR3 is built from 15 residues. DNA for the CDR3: TGTGCCAGCAGTTTAGACAGCAGAACTGGAAACACCATATATTTT. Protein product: CASSLDSRTGNTIYF.

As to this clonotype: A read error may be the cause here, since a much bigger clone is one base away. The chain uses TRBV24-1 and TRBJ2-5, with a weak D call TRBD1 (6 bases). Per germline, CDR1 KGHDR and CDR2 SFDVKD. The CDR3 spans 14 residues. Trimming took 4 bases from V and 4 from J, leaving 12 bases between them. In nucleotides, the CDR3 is TGTGCCACCAGTGAGACCCAGGGGACAGAGACCCAGTACTTC. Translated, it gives CATSETQGTETQYF.

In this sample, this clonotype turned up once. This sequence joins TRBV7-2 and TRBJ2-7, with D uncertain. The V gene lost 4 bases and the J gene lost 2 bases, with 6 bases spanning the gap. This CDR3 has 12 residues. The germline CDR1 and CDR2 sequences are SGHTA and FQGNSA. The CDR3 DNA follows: TGTGCCAGCAGCTCCTTACCCTACGAGCAGTACTTC. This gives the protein CASSSLPYEQYF. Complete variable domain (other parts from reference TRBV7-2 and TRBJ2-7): GAGVSQSPSNKVTEKGKDVELRCDPISGHTALYWYRQSLGQGLEFLIYFQGNSAPDKSGLPSDRFSAERTGGSVSTLTIQRTQQEDSAVYLCASSSLPYEQYFGPGTRLTVT.

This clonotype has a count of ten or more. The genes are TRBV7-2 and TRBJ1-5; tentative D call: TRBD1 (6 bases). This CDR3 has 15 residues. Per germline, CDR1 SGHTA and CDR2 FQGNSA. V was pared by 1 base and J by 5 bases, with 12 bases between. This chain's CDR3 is CASSLGRAGDQPQHF. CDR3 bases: TGTGCCAGCAGCTTAGGGCGGGCAGGGGATCAGCCCCAGCATTTT.

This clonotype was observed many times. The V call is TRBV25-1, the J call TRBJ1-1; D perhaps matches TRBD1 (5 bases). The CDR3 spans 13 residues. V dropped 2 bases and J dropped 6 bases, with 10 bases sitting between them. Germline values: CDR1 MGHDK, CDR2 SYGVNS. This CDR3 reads CASSEDSYPEAFF. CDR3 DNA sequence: TGTGCCAGCAGTGAAGACAGCTACCCTGAAGCTTTCTTT. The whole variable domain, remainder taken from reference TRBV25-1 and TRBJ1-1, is EADIYQTPRYLVIGTGKKITLECSQTMGHDKMYWYQQDPGMELHLIHYSYGVNSTEKGDLSSESTVSRIRTEHFPLTLESARPSHTSQYLCASSEDSYPEAFFGQGTRLTVV.

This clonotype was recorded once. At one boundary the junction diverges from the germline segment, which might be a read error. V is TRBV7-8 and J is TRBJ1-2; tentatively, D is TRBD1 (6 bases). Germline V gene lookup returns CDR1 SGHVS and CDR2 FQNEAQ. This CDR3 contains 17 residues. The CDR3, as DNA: TGTGCCAGCAGCCCCCCCAGGGGCGGGGATGTGGTCTATGGCTGCACCTTC. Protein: CASSPPRGGDVVYGCTF. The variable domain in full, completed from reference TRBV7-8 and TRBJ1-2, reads GAGVSQSPRYKVAKRGQDVALRCDPISGHVSLFWYQQALGQGPEFLTYFQNEAQLDKSGLPSDRFFAERPEGSVSTLKIQRTQQEDSAVYLCASSPPRGGDVVYGCTFGSGTRLTVV.

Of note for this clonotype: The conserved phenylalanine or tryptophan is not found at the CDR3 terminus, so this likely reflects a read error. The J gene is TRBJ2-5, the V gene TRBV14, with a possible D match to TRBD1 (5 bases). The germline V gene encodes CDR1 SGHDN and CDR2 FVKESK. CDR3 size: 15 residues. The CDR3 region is CASSLAVQGQETQYV. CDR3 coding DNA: TGCGCCAGCAGCTTGGCCGTCCAGGGCCAAGAGACCCAGTACGTC.

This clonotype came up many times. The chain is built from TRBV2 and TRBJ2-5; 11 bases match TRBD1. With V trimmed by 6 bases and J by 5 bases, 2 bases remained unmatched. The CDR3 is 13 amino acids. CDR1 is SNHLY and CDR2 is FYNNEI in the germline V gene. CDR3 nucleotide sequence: TGTGCCAGCAGGGACAGGGGGCTTGAGACCCAGTACTTC. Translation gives CASRDRGLETQYF.

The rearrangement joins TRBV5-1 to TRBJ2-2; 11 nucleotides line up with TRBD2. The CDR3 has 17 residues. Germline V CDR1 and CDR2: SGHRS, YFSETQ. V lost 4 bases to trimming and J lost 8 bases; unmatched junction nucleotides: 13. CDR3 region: CASSVGTSGAMGGELFF. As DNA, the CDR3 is TGCGCCAGCAGCGTCGGGACTAGCGGCGCCATGGGTGGGGAGCTGTTTTTT.

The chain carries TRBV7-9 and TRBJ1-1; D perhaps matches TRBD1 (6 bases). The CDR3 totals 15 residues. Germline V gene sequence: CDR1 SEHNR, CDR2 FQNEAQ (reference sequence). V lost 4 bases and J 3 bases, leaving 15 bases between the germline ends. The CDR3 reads CASSSQGQGYTEAFF. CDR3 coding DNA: TGTGCCAGCAGCTCCCAAGGGCAGGGGTACACTGAAGCTTTCTTT.

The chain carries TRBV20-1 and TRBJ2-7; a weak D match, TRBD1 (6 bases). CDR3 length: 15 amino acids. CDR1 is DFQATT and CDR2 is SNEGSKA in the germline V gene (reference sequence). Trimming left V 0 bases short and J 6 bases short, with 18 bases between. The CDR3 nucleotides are TGCAGTGCTAGAGAAAATGGGGGCGCAGCCTGCGAGCAGTACTTC. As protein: CSARENGGAACEQYF.

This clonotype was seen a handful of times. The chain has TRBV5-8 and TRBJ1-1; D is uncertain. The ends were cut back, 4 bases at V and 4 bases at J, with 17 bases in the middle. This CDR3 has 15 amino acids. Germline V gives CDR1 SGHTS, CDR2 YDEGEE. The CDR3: CASSQEQLPLTEAFF. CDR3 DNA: TGTGCCAGCAGCCAAGAGCAGTTGCCGCTCACTGAAGCTTTCTTT. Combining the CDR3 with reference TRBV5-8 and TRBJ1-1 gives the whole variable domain EAGVTQSPTHLIKTRGQQATLRCSPISGHTSVYWYQQALGLGLQFLLWYDEGEERNRGNFPPRFSGRQFPNYSSELNVNALELEDSALYLCASSQEQLPLTEAFFGQGTRLTVV.

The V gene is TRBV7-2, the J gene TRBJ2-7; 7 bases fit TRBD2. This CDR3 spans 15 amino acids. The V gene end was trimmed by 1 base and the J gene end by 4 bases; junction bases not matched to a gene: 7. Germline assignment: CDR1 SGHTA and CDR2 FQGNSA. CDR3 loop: CASSLGAGLRYEQYF. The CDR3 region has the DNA TGTGCCAGCAGCTTAGGGGCGGGACTACGTTACGAGCAGTACTTC.

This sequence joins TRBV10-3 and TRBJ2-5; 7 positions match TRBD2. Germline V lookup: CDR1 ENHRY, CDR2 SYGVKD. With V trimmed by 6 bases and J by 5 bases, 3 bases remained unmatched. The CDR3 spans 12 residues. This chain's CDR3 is CAISREDETQYF. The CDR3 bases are TGTGCCATCAGCCGGGAGGATGAGACCCAGTACTTC.

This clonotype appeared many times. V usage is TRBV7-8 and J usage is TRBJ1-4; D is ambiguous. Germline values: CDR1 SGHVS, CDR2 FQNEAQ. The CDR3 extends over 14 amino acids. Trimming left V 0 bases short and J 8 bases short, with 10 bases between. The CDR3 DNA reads TGTGCCAGCAGCTTAGCGGGGTTAGGAGAAAAACTGTTTTTT. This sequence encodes CASSLAGLGEKLFF.

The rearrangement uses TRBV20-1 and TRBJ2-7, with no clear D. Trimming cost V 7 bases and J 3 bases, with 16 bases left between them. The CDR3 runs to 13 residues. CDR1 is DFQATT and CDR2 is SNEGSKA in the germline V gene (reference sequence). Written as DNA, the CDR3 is TGCAGTGTTAGGATGACTTTGGACTACGAGCAGTACTTC. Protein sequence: CSVRMTLDYEQYF.

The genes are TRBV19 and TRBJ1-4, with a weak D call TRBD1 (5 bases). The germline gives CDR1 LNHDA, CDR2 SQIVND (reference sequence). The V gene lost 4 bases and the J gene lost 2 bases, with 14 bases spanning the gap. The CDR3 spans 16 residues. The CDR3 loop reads CASSTQYGTTNEKLFF. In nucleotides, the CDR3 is TGTGCCAGTAGTACCCAATACGGGACGACTAATGAAAAACTGTTTTTT. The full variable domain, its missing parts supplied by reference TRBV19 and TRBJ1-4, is DGGITQSPKYLFRKEGQNVTLSCEQNLNHDAMYWYRQDPGQGLRLIYYSQIVNDFQKGDIAEGYSVSREKKESFPLTVTSAQKNPTAFYLCASSTQYGTTNEKLFFGSGTQLSVL.

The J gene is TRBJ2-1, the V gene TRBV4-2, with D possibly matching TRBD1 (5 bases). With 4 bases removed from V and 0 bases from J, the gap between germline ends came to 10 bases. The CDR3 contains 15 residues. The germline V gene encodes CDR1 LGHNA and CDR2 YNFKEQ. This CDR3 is CASSRGGSSYNEQFF. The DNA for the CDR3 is TGTGCCAGCAGCCGGGGCGGTAGCTCCTACAATGAGCAGTTCTTC.

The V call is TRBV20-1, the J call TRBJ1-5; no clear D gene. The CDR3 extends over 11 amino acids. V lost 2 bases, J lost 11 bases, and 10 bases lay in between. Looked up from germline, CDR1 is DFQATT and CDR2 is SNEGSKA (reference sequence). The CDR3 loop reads CSARLPETQHF. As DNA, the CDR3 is TGCAGTGCTAGACTCCCGGAGACCCAGCATTTT.

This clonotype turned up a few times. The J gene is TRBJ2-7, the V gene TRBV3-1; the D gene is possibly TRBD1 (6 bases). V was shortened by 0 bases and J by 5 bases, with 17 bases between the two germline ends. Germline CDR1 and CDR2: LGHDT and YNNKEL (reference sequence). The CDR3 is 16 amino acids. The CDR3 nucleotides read TGTGCCAGCAGCCAAGATATCGCACAGGGTAAAAACGAGCAGTACTTC. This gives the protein CASSQDIAQGKNEQYF.